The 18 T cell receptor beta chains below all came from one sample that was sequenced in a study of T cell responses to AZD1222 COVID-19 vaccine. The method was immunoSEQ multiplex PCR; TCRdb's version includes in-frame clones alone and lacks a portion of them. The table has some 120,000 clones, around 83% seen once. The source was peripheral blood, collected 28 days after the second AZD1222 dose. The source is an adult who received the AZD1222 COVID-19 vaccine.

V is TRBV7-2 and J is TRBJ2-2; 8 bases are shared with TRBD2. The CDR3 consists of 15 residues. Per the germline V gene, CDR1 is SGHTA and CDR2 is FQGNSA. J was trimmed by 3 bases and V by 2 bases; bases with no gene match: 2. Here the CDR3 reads CASSLTSGYTGELFF. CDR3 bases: TGTGCCAGCAGCTTAACTAGCGGCTACACCGGGGAGCTGTTTTTT.

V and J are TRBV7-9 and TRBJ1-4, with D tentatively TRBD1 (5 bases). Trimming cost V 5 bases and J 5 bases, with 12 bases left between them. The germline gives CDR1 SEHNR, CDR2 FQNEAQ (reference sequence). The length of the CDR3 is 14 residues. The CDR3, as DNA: TGTGCCAGCAGCCCGGGGACCAAGAATGAAAAACTGTTTTTT. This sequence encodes CASSPGTKNEKLFF.

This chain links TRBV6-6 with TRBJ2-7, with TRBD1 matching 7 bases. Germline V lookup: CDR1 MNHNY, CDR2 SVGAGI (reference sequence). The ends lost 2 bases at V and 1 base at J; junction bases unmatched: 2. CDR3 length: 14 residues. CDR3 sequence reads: CASSYGTASYEQYF. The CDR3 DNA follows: TGTGCCAGCAGTTACGGGACAGCTTCCTACGAGCAGTACTTC.

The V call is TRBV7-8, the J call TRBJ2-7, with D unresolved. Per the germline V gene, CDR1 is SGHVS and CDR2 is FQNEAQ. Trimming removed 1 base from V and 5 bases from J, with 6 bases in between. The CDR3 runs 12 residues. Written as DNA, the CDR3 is TGTGCCAGCAGCTTAGGCTCGAACGAGCAGTACTTC. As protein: CASSLGSNEQYF.

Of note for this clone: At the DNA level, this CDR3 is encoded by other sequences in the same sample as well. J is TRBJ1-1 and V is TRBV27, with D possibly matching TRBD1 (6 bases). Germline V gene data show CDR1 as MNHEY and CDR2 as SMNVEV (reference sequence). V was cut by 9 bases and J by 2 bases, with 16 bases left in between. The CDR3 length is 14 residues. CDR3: CASSVGTFNTEAFF. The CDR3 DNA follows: TGTGCCAGTAGTGTCGGGACATTTAACACTGAAGCTTTCTTT.

Written as DNA, the CDR3 is TGTGCCAGCACTCGACTAGCGGGACCGAACAATGAGCAGTTCTTC. Encoded protein: CASTRLAGPNNEQFF. The V gene is TRBV6-5, the J gene TRBJ2-1, with 11 bases identical to TRBD2. V trimming: 7 bases; J trimming: 5 bases; junction bases outside the gene matches: 7. From germline, CDR1 is MNHEY and CDR2 SVGAGI. The CDR3 spans 15 residues.

CDR3 coding DNA: TGCGCCAGCAGCGGCGCCCGGGACACCAGCAATCAGCCCCAGCATTTT. Its protein is CASSGARDTSNQPQHF. This chain joins TRBV4-1 and TRBJ1-5; a possible D gene is TRBD1 (6 bases). V was pared by 5 bases and J by 1 base, with 15 bases between. CDR1 is MGHRA and CDR2 is YSYEKL in the germline V gene. The CDR3 length is 16 residues.

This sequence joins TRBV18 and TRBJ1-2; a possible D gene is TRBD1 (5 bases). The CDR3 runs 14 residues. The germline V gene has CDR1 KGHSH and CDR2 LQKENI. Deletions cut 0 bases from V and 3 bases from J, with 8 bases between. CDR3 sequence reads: CASSPPWGDYGYTF. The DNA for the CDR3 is TGTGCCAGCTCACCACCGTGGGGGGACTATGGCTACACCTTC.

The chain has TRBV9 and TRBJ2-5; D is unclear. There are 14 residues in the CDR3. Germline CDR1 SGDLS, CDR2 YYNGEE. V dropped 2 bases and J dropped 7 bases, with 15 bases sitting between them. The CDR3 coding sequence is TGTGCCAGCAGCGTCTTGGCAGTGGGTATGACCCAGTACTTC. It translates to CASSVLAVGMTQYF.

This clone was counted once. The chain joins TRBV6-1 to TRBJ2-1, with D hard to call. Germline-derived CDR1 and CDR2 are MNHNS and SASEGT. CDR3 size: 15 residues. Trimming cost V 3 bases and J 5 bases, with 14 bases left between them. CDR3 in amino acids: CASSEPGSWDNEQFF. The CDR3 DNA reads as TGTGCCAGCAGTGAGCCAGGATCTTGGGACAATGAGCAGTTCTTC.

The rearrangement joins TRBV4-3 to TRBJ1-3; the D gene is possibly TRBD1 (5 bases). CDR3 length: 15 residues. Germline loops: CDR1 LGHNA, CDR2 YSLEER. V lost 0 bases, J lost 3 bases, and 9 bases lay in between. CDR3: CASSQDQGGGNTIYF. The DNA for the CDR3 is TGCGCCAGCAGCCAAGATCAGGGAGGTGGAAACACCATATATTTT.

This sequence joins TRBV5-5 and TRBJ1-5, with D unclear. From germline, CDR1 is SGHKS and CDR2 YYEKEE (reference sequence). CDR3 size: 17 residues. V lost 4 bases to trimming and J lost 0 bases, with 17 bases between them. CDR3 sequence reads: CASSVGQAMYSNQPQHF. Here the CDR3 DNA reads TGTGCCAGCAGCGTTGGGCAGGCCATGTATAGCAATCAGCCCCAGCATTTT.

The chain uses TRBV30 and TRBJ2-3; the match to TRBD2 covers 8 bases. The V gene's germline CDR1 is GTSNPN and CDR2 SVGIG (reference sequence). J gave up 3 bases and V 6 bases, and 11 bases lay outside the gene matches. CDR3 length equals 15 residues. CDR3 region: CACPRSGGGTDTQYF. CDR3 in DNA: TGTGCCTGCCCCCGCAGTGGCGGGGGGACAGATACGCAGTATTTT. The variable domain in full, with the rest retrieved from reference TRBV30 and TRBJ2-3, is SQTIHQWPATLVQPVGSPLSLECTVEGTSNPNLYWYRQAAGRGLQLLFYSVGIGQISSEVPQNLSASRPQDRQFILSSKKLLLSDSGFYLCACPRSGGGTDTQYFGPGTRLTVL.

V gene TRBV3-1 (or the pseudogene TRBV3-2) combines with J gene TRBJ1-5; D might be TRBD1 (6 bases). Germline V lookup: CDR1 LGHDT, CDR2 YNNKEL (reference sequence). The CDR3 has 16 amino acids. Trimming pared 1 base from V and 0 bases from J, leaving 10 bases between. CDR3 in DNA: TGTGCCAGCAGCCAAGGGAGGACAGATAGCAATCAGCCCCAGCATTTT. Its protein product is CASSQGRTDSNQPQHF.

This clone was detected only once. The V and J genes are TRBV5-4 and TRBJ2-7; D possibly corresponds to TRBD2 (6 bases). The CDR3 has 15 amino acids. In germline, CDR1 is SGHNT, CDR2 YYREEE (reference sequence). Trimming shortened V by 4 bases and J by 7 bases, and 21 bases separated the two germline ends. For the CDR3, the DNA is TGTGCCAGCAGCCTGGGCCGGGACTCCTCATTGGAGCAGTACTTC. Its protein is CASSLGRDSSLEQYF.

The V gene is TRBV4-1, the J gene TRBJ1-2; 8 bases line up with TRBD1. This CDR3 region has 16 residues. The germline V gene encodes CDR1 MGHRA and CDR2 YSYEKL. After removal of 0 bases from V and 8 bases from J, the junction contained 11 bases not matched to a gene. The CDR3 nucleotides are TGCGCCAGCAGCCAAGATGAGACAGGGGCGCTAGGAGGCTACACCTTC. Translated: CASSQDETGALGGYTF.

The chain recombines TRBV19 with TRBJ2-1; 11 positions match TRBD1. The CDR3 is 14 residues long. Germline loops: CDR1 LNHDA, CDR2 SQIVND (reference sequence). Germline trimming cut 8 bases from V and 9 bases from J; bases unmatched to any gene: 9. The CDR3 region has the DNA TGTGCCAGTCGTACGGGGACAGGGGGGGTTGAGCAGTTCTTC. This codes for CASRTGTGGVEQFF.

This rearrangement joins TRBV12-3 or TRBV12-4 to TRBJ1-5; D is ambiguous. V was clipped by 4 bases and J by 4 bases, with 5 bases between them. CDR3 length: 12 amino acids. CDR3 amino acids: CASSWSNQPQHF. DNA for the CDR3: TGTGCCAGCAGTTGGTCGAATCAGCCCCAGCATTTT.